This T cell receptor (beta chain) was captured in a study of cytomegalovirus exposure and HLA in healthy donors. General study points: Rarity held for most TCR sequences, but there were some public TCRs that occurred in many donors. Specific recognition of CMV antigens was confirmed in vitro for a few chains (all CMV-associated).

The CDR3 runs to 16 residues. The germline gives CDR1 MNHNY, CDR2 SVGAGI (reference sequence). Trimming stripped 6 bases from V and 8 bases from J, with 22 bases between. This clone was detected a few times. Antigen: not known. The primer mix had 60 Vbeta and 13 Jbeta primers. As handled by the study authors: In a later analysis, the count reached about 75 million unique TCR beta chains, with 10 million to 14 million shared. Sequenced by immunoSEQ multiplex PCR; TCRdb stores in-frame clones only, minus some. V and J calls and clone size are given by that table; D and trimming were obtained from the DNA. The table lists 100,000 to 150,000 clones, roughly 80% of them singletons.

This clonotype was obtained from a man younger than 35 in good health and CMV-seropositive. The chain carries TRBV6-6 and TRBJ1-4, with a possible D match to TRBD1 (5 bases). The material sequenced was PBMCs. The CDR3 is CASSRTGLTGGEKLFF. The CDR3 nucleotides are TGTGCCAGCAGCCGTACGGGACTCACTGGAGGGGAAAAACTGTTTTTT.